The clone carrying this T cell receptor beta chain was recorded a few times. This record comes from a study of blood T cell repertoires in COVID-19. About the research overall: Donors in the United States, Italy and Spain gave samples during acute or convalescent COVID-19. PBMCs, B-cell-depleted T cells, or T cells provided the cDNA or gDNA that made up the material.

CDR1 is SGHVS and CDR2 is FNYEAQ in the germline V gene. The CDR3 runs 18 residues. Trimming removed 1 base from V and 6 bases from J; junction bases left unmatched: 11. As processed by the authors: Amplified reference gene primers provided the basis for estimating nucleated cell counts. Using immunoSEQ multiplex PCR, the repertoire was profiled, and TCRdb retains in-frame clones only, with some absent. V and J calls and clone size are those listed in that table; D and trimming were worked out from the DNA. The sample records tens of thousands of clones, about 90% being singletons. The sequenced sample consisted of peripheral blood. V and J are TRBV7-6 and TRBJ1-5, with 11 bases matching TRBD1. The receptor's source is a woman older than 75 with active COVID-19. Here the CDR3 reads CASSLEADRGPGGQPQHF. The CDR3 coding sequence is TGTGCCAGCAGCTTAGAGGCGGACAGGGGGCCGGGAGGTCAGCCCCAGCATTTT.